A selection of T cell receptor beta chains follows, all from one sample in a study of blood T cell repertoires in COVID-19. Clones were read by immunoSEQ multiplex PCR, and TCRdb kept only the in-frame ones, dropping some. The data show roughly 130,000 clones, approximately 90% seen once. The sequenced material came from peripheral blood. Receptors originate from a man in his forties with acute or convalescent COVID-19. Each CDR3 is given without its conserved first and last residue. D genes are given only for firm matches. Only some rows state a clone size, as once, few, many or a class for expanded clones.

D,size,V,CDR3
NA,NA,TRBV10-1,ASSEIWGVGDSNQPQH
TRBD1,NA,TRBV2,ASRDGTGNQPQH
NA,NA,TRBV7-9,ASSHPHRPSYGYT
NA,few,TRBV6-2/TRBV6-3,ASSYQGPTGANVLT
NA,NA,TRBV3-1/TRBV3-2,ASSRRGARAYNEQF
NA,NA,TRBV30,AWSSSSVYNEQF
NA,NA,TRBV5-4,ASSGEGGATNEKLF
NA,NA,TRBV5-1,ASRDSSPPDTQY
NA,many,TRBV6-5,ASSYTPGAHNSPLH
NA,NA,TRBV5-5,ASSNYRANTEAF
TRBD2,NA,TRBV7-9,ASSSSSGTSGRFSYEQY
TRBD2,NA,TRBV11-2,ASSLAPGLATGELF
TRBD2,NA,TRBV2,ASIPASGRTDTQY
NA,NA,TRBV9,ASSDNRALNTEAF
NA,large,TRBV30,AWRARAGNTIY
TRBD2,NA,TRBV3-1/TRBV3-2,ASSQDLTSERRQY
NA,NA,TRBV6-1,ASSDTYRYNEQF
TRBD1,NA,TRBV6-5,ASRGTGEQPQH
NA,NA,TRBV7-9,ASSLVLDSRETQY
NA,NA,TRBV5-1,ARPRGGFNEKLF
NA,NA,TRBV5-4,ASSLSPDSSYEQY
NA,NA,TRBV2,ASSEIGTGAYEQY
NA,NA,TRBV6-5,ASAGTPNTEAF
TRBD1,NA,TRBV12-3/TRBV12-4,ASSRQGGEKLF
TRBD1,NA,TRBV14,ASSFRDRLSREEKLF
TRBD1,NA,TRBV5-1,ASSYLQGVGQPQH
NA,NA,TRBV30,AWDTIQGTEAF
TRBD1,NA,TRBV6-6,ASSSLPGQGNQPQH
TRBD2,NA,TRBV6-6,ASSPTGRAGELF
NA,NA,TRBV3-1/TRBV3-2,ASSLMGDTSFPEF
TRBD1,NA,TRBV19,ASSLRDRNTEAF
NA,NA,TRBV19,ASSIGSRDTIY
NA,NA,TRBV7-9,ASSLAEGIGQPQH
NA,few,TRBV14,ASSQDSGAIYGYT
NA,NA,TRBV19,ASSVQGATNEKLF
TRBD1,NA,TRBV6-6,ASSYGLGQGGYEQY
TRBD1,NA,TRBV5-1,ASSSGTGGGYT